Many counts were recorded for the clone carrying this T cell receptor (beta chain). This sample was included in a study of low-dose radiotherapy and immunotherapy resistance in tumors. For the study at large: Members of Cohort 1 were treated with 0.5 Gy per fraction every 2 weeks. The prescribed total PTV dose was 6.5 Gy. Treatment consisted of nivolumab 240 mg every two weeks and ipilimumab 1 mg/kg every six weeks, given intravenously to patients.

cDNA synthesis used a TRAV/TRBV-specific primer set for both chains. TCR amplification ran roughly 20 PCR cycles using constant-region and V-primer adapter primers. Amplification of the isolated mRNA used in vitro transcription. TCRdb reanalysed the reads using MiXCR and keeps one entry per CDR3 protein. The data contain tens of thousands of distinct CDR3 sequences, approximately 31% of them singletons. Described time point: before trial treatment. In the RACIN dose-escalation trial, donors got nivolumab plus ipilimumab with aspirin, cyclophosphamide and radiotherapy. V lost 5 bases and J lost 4; bases outside the gene matches: 8. This CDR3 spans 15 amino acids.

This TCR was recovered from a female donor with ovarian cancer. The rearrangement joins TRBV12-3 or TRBV12-4 to TRBJ2-7; 10 bases are a match to TRBD1. Sequences were derived from PBMCs, sampled before treatment. The CDR3 coding sequence is TGTGCCAGCAGTCAGATTGGGACAGGGGTTTACGAGCAGTACTTC. This translates into CASSQIGTGVYEQYF.